This is a list of T cell receptor beta chains from one sample in a study of Graves' ophthalmopathy and Graves' hyperthyroidism. TCRdb passed the multiplex PCR reads through MiXCR, listing each CDR3 protein once. The data contain about 170,000 distinct CDR3 sequences, less than 45% of them singletons. Sequencing was performed on peripheral blood. Every receptor here comes from a woman between 40 and 55 years old with Graves' ophthalmopathy. Both conserved end residues are part of each CDR3. The order of the fields is D gene, CDR3 length, J gene, V gene, clone size, CDR3 DNA, CDR3 protein. D genes are given only for firm matches. Size values are once, few and many counts, or a class for expanded clones, and some rows have none.

>TRBD2|17|TRBJ2-5|TRBV6-1|many
TGTGCCAGCAGTCAACCCTCGGGACTAGCGGGAGAAGAGACCCAGTACTTC
CASSQPSGLAGEETQYF
>NA|16|TRBJ2-5|TRBV7-8|NA
TGTGCCAGCAGCTTAGATCGGGGGGCGGGTAGAGAGACCCAGTACTTC
CASSLDRGAGRETQYF
>NA|17|TRBJ2-2|TRBV6-2/TRBV6-3|NA
TGTGCCAGCAGTTGGCAAACCGGGACACCGAACACCGGGGAGCTGTTTTTT
CASSWQTGTPNTGELFF
>TRBD2|15|TRBJ2-5|TRBV20-1|NA
TGCAGTGCCATACCGGGACTAGCGGGAAGAGAGACCCAGTACTTC
CSAIPGLAGRETQYF
>NA|12|TRBJ2-7|TRBV7-9|many
TGTGCCAGCAGCTTTATTGTGAACGAGCAGTACTTC
CASSFIVNEQYF
>NA|14|TRBJ2-2|TRBV6-2/TRBV6-3|NA
TGTGCCAGCAGTTACTCTAGCGACACCGGGGAGCTGTTTTTT
CASSYSSDTGELFF
>TRBD1|15|TRBJ2-7|TRBV12-3/TRBV12-4|many
TGTGCCAGCAGGAGCCTCGGGACAGGGGACTACGAGCAGTACTTC
CASRSLGTGDYEQYF
>TRBD1|14|TRBJ1-5|TRBV7-9|many
TGTGCCAGCAGCCCGGACAGGGGGTATCAGCCCCAGCATTTT
CASSPDRGYQPQHF
>NA|15|TRBJ1-1|TRBV15|many
TGTGCCACCAGCAGTTGGGAGGGGGTGATCACTGAAGCTTTCTTT
CATSSWEGVITEAFF
>TRBD1|13|TRBJ1-2|TRBV6-5|many
TGTGCCAGCAACGTAGGACAGGGGGGCGGCTACACCTTC
CASNVGQGGGYTF
>TRBD1|13|TRBJ1-1|TRBV12-3/TRBV12-4|NA
TGTGCCAGCAGTTTGTCAGGGGGTGCTGAAGCTTTCTTT
CASSLSGGAEAFF
>TRBD1|14|TRBJ1-5|TRBV2|many
TGTGCCAGCAGTTCCGACAGGGTCAATCAGCCCCAGCATTTT
CASSSDRVNQPQHF
>NA|16|TRBJ1-6|TRBV4-1|many
TGCGCCAGCAGCCAAGTGGACATCTCCTATAATTCACCCCTCCACTTT
CASSQVDISYNSPLHF
>NA|11|TRBJ2-7|TRBV6-2/TRBV6-3|NA
TGTGCCAGCAGTTTCTTCGCCGAGCAGTACTTC
CASSFFAEQYF
>NA|14|TRBJ1-1|TRBV19|NA
TGTGCCAGTAGTATGACACGACAGGCCGTTTTGGCTTTCTTT
CASSMTRQAVLAFF
>NA|13|TRBJ1-2|TRBV25-1|many
TGTGCCAGCAGTGAATTCGAGGTTGGCGGCTACACCTTC
CASSEFEVGGYTF
>NA|16|TRBJ1-2|TRBV5-6|NA
TGTGCCAGCAGCGCAGAGGCCGGGGCCGATAACTATGGCTACACCTTC
CASSAEAGADNYGYTF